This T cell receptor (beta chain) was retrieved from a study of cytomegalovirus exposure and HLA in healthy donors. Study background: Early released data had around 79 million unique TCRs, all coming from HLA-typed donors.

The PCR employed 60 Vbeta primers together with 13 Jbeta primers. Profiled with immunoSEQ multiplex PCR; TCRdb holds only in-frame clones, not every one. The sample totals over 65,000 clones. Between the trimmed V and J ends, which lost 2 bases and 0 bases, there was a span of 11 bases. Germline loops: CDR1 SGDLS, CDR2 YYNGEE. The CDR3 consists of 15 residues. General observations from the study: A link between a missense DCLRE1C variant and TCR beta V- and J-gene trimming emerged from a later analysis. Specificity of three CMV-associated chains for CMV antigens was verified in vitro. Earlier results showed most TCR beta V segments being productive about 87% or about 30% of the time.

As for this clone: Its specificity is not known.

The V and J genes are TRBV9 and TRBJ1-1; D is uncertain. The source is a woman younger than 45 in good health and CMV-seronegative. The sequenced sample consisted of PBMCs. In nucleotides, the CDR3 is TGTGCCAGCAGCGTGGAAGAGACTGTGAACACTGAAGCTTTCTTT. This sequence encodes CASSVEETVNTEAFF. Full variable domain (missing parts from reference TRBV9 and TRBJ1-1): DSGVTQTPKHLITATGQRVTLRCSPRSGDLSVYWYQQSLDQGLQFLIQYYNGEERAKGNILERFSAQQFPDLHSELNLSSLELGDSALYFCASSVEETVNTEAFFGQGTRLTVV.